The source of this T cell receptor beta chain is a study of blood T cell repertoires in COVID-19. Generated by immunoSEQ multiplex PCR, the TCRdb table keeps only in-frame clones and is missing some. The sample shows some 260,000 clones, about 86% of them seen only once. The CDR3 has 15 residues. CDR1 and CDR2 from the germline V gene are LNHDA and SQIVND (reference sequence). V shed 5 bases and J shed 2 bases, with 15 bases lying between them. The chain recombines TRBV19 with TRBJ1-1; a possible D gene is TRBD1 (6 bases). The sample taken for sequencing was PBMCs or T cells enriched from blood (not recorded which). The TCR comes from a man aged 30-40 years with acute COVID-19. CDR3 residues: CASSPEMTGNTEAFF. CDR3 DNA sequence: TGTGCCAGTAGTCCCGAAATGACAGGAAACACTGAAGCTTTCTTT.